This passage covers 25 T cell receptor beta chains from one sample sequenced in a study of regulatory T cells in long-lasting Graves disease. TCR beta libraries were built with iRepertoire HTBI primers and Arm-PCR of CDR3 regions. MiXCR was run by TCRdb on the multiplex PCR reads, yielding one entry per CDR3 protein. The sample has around 400,000 distinct CDR3 sequences, about 21% seen once. The time point is: persistent/refractory GD, antithyroid drugs over 5 years with positive TRAb. The authors made the TCR library using RNA they extracted from PBMCs. Sample: peripheral blood mononuclear cells (PBMCs), taken when the disease was refractory, from a patient treated with antithyroid drugs. The source is a female donor with Graves disease.

In the case of this clonotype: A much larger clone differs by one base, so this may be a read error. The chain employs TRBV30 and TRBJ1-1; D gene ambiguous. CDR3 length equals 13 residues. CDR1 is GTSNPN, CDR2 SVGIG, per germline (reference sequence). The V end was cut by 3 bases, the J end by 1 base, with 9 bases between. The CDR3 sequence: CAWSIQRNTEAFF. Here the CDR3 DNA reads TGTGCCTGGAGCATCCAACGGAACACTGAAGCTTTCTTT. Filled out from reference TRBV30 and TRBJ1-1, the complete variable domain reads SQTIHQWPATLVQPVGSPLSLECTVEGTSNPNLYWYRQAAGRGLQLLFYSVGIGQISSEVPQNLSASRPQDRQFILSSKKLLLSDSGFYLCAWSIQRNTEAFFGQGTRLTVV.

This clonotype showed up many times. The chain recombines TRBV7-9 with TRBJ2-5, with 7 positions matching TRBD2. The trim removed 5 bases at V and 4 bases at J, leaving 10 bases unmatched. Germline V gene sequence: CDR1 SEHNR, CDR2 FQNEAQ (reference sequence). The CDR3 sequence is 15 residues long. DNA of the CDR3: TGTGCCAGCAGCCGGAGCGGGATGCCCCTAGAGACCCAGTACTTC. Translating it yields CASSRSGMPLETQYF.

The rearrangement links TRBV10-3 to TRBJ2-7, with 7 nucleotides matching TRBD1. Trimming cost V 0 bases and J 3 bases; bases outside gene matches: 8. Germline CDR1 is ENHRY and CDR2 is SYGVKD. The CDR3 covers 16 residues. The CDR3 protein is CAISESSLTGNYEQYF. CDR3 coding DNA: TGTGCCATCAGTGAGTCGAGTCTGACAGGGAACTACGAGCAGTACTTC.

As concerns this clonotype: A much larger clone lies a single base off, so this may be a read error. This chain links TRBV7-2 with TRBJ2-7, with D possibly TRBD1 on 6 matching bases. This CDR3 has 14 residues. Germline-derived CDR1 and CDR2 are SGHTA and FQGNSA. This CDR3 is CACSLEWGPREQYF. The CDR3 region has the DNA TGTGCCTGCAGCCTAGAGTGGGGGCCGAGGGAGCAGTACTTC.

In this sample, this clonotype turned up many times. V is TRBV12-3 or TRBV12-4 and J is TRBJ1-4; 8 positions agree with TRBD1. This CDR3 region has 16 residues. Unmatched junction bases numbered 6, after V lost 3 bases and J lost 3 bases. CDR3 in amino acids: CASSFLDRGPNEKLFF. CDR3 nucleotide sequence: TGTGCCAGCAGTTTTCTAGACAGGGGCCCTAATGAAAAACTGTTTTTT.

This clonotype was detected many times. The rearrangement joins TRBV18 to TRBJ2-5, with TRBD1 identical over 12 bases. V lost 9 bases to trimming and J lost 5 bases; unmatched junction nucleotides: 4. CDR1 KGHSH and CDR2 LQKENI come from the germline V gene. This CDR3 contains 13 residues. CDR3 protein: CASGTGGAETQYF. In DNA, the CDR3 is TGTGCCAGTGGGACAGGGGGCGCCGAGACCCAGTACTTC. The whole variable domain, remainder taken from reference TRBV18 and TRBJ2-5, is NAGVMQNPRHLVRRRGQEARLRCSPMKGHSHVYWYRQLPEEGLKFMVYLQKENIIDESGMPKERFSAEFPKEGPSILRIQQVVRGDSAAYFCASGTGGAETQYFGPGTRLLVL.

The chain uses TRBV6-1 and TRBJ2-1; TRBD2 agrees at 7 bases. This CDR3 comprises 17 residues. CDR1 MNHNS and CDR2 SASEGT come from the germline V gene. With V trimmed by 2 bases and J by 8 bases, 15 bases remained unmatched. CDR3 residues: CASSENPVAGLGDEQFF. Written as DNA, the CDR3 is TGTGCCAGCAGTGAAAATCCCGTAGCGGGTTTAGGAGATGAGCAGTTCTTC.

This clonotype was counted many times. This sequence joins TRBV28 and TRBJ2-2; TRBD1 is a possible D gene (6 bases). Trimming cost V 2 bases and J 4 bases, with 17 bases left between them. The CDR3 length is 17 residues. The germline V gene has CDR1 MDHEN and CDR2 SYDVKM. CDR3 in amino acids: CASSLRAQGWGTGELFF. The CDR3 DNA reads as TGTGCCAGCAGTTTACGGGCACAGGGCTGGGGCACCGGGGAGCTGTTTTTT.

This clonotype came up many times. V usage is TRBV12-3 or TRBV12-4 and J usage is TRBJ2-2, with D possibly being TRBD2 (5 bases). Trimming stripped 3 bases from V and 6 bases from J, with 8 bases between. This CDR3 region has 13 residues. Written as DNA, the CDR3 is TGTGCCAGCAGTTTCGGCGGGTCCGGGGAGCTGTTTTTT. Amino acid sequence: CASSFGGSGELFF.

This clonotype was seen a handful of times. J is TRBJ1-5 and V is TRBV4-1, with a possible D match to TRBD1 (5 bases). Trimming cost V 3 bases and J 3 bases, with 12 bases left between them. There are 15 residues in the CDR3. Germline V gene data show CDR1 as MGHRA and CDR2 as YSYEKL. As DNA, the CDR3 is TGCGCCAGCAGCCAGACAGTTCAGAACAATCAGCCCCAGCATTTT. This sequence encodes CASSQTVQNNQPQHF.

This clonotype has ten or more counts. The rearrangement links TRBV24-1 to TRBJ1-5; a possible D gene is TRBD1 (5 bases). Germline V CDR1 and CDR2: KGHDR, SFDVKD. V was trimmed by 4 bases and J by 3 bases, leaving 9 bases between them. This CDR3 has 14 residues. This chain's CDR3 is CATSDQGPNQPQHF. In DNA form, the CDR3 reads TGTGCCACCAGTGACCAGGGACCCAATCAGCCCCAGCATTTT.

The sample holds a few counts of this clonotype. The V gene is TRBV7-3, the J gene TRBJ2-5; D remains ambiguous. V lost 5 bases and J lost 2, with 12 bases in between. The CDR3 spans 14 residues. Germline lookup yields CDR1 SGHTA and CDR2 FQGTGA. The CDR3 protein is CASSPGPIQETQYF. The CDR3 DNA reads as TGTGCCAGCAGCCCAGGACCGATACAAGAGACCCAGTACTTC.

This clonotype was seen repeatedly, ten times or more. The rearrangement joins TRBV28 to TRBJ2-7, with 8 positions matching TRBD2. The CDR3 runs 15 residues. Germline CDR1 and CDR2: MDHEN and SYDVKM. V lost 6 bases to trimming and J lost 2 bases; unmatched junction nucleotides: 9. The CDR3 spells CASSRGAGEPYEQYF. Written as DNA, the CDR3 is TGTGCCAGCAGCCGAGGAGCGGGAGAACCCTACGAGCAGTACTTC.

This clonotype was found a few times. This chain links TRBV19 with TRBJ1-5; 7 bases agree with TRBD1. Germline CDR1 reads LNHDA; CDR2 reads SQIVND (reference sequence). The CDR3 is 16 residues long. J lost 4 bases, V lost 1 base, and 7 bases had no gene match. As DNA, the CDR3 is TGTGCCAGTAGTATAGGCCGGGACAGTCGAAATCAGCCCCAGCATTTT. Its translation is CASSIGRDSRNQPQHF.

This clonotype came up many times. This sequence joins TRBV5-1 and TRBJ2-7; TRBD1 matches 9 bases. The CDR3 has 16 amino acids. V lost 0 bases, J lost 1 base, and 5 bases stayed unmatched. The germline CDR1 and CDR2 sequences are SGHRS and YFSETQ. The CDR3 loop is CASSLGDRVNSYEQYF. The CDR3 bases are TGCGCCAGCAGCTTGGGGGACAGGGTGAATTCCTACGAGCAGTACTTC. Using reference TRBV5-1 and TRBJ2-7 for the parts outside the CDR3, the full variable domain is KAGVTQTPRYLIKTRGQQVTLSCSPISGHRSVSWYQQTPGQGLQFLFEYFSETQRNKGNFPGRFSGRQFSNSRSEMNVSTLELGDSALYLCASSLGDRVNSYEQYFGPGTRLTVT.

There are a few counts of this clonotype. The V gene is TRBV29-1, the J gene TRBJ1-1; D ambiguous. Trimming took 6 bases from V and 1 from J, leaving 15 bases between them. Germline CDR1 is SQVTM and CDR2 is ANQGSEA. The CDR3 is 14 residues long. CDR3 sequence (DNA): TGCAGCGTCCAACACCCCGGCCAGAACACTGAAGCTTTCTTT. Translated, it gives CSVQHPGQNTEAFF.

This clonotype was observed at least ten times. The V gene is TRBV3-1, the J gene TRBJ2-7; 7 nucleotides match TRBD1. Germline values: CDR1 LGHDT, CDR2 YNNKEL (reference sequence). The V gene end was trimmed by 4 bases and the J gene end by 5 bases; junction bases not matched to a gene: 11. The CDR3 is 15 residues long. The CDR3 DNA sequence: TGTGCCAGCAGCCCTTTCGACAGGGTTCCCAACGAGCAGTACTTC. This gives the protein CASSPFDRVPNEQYF.

This rearrangement joins TRBV7-9 to TRBJ2-7; TRBD2 might be the D (6 bases). The CDR3 sequence is 17 residues long. V lost 1 base to trimming and J lost 2 bases, with 18 bases between them. CDR1 and CDR2 from the germline V gene are SEHNR and FQNEAQ (reference sequence). The CDR3 coding sequence is TGTGCCAGCAGCTTAGTGGGGGGTGACTATTACGCCTACGAGCAGTACTTC. Amino acid sequence: CASSLVGGDYYAYEQYF.

In nucleotides, the CDR3 is TGTGCCAGCAGCCAAGATGGGACAGGGGGCAACTACGAGCAGTACTTC. Its protein is CASSQDGTGGNYEQYF. The genes are TRBV4-2 and TRBJ2-7; 12 positions match TRBD1. The CDR3 has 16 amino acids. Germline CDR1 and CDR2: LGHNA and YNFKEQ. The V segment lost 0 bases and the J segment 3 bases; nucleotides outside the gene matches: 3.

A few counts support this clonotype. The V call is TRBV7-9, the J call TRBJ2-7; D gene ambiguous. Germline CDR1 reads SEHNR; CDR2 reads FQNEAQ (reference sequence). The CDR3 is made up of 15 amino acids. The ends were cut back, 6 bases at V and 0 bases at J, with 15 bases in the middle. DNA for the CDR3: TGTGCCAGCAGTCCTCCCGTGGGAAGCTCCTACGAGCAGTACTTC. It codes for CASSPPVGSSYEQYF.

This clonotype was seen only a few times. The rearrangement uses TRBV9 and TRBJ2-7; 9 positions agree with TRBD2. The CDR3 extends over 15 amino acids. The germline V gene has CDR1 SGDLS and CDR2 YYNGEE. J gave up 5 bases and V 0 bases, and 6 bases lay outside the gene matches. CDR3 loop: CASSVGGRGGDEQYF. DNA of the CDR3: TGTGCCAGCAGCGTAGGCGGGAGGGGGGGCGACGAGCAGTACTTC.

This clonotype appeared many times. This chain uses TRBV28 with TRBJ1-2, with D unclear. The CDR3 spans 11 residues. CDR1 is MDHEN, CDR2 SYDVKM, per germline. V was cut by 5 bases and J by 8 bases, with 9 bases left in between. The CDR3 DNA sequence: TGTGCCAGCAGTCACCTGTACGGCTACACCTTC. Translating it yields CASSHLYGYTF.

This clonotype came up many times. The chain employs TRBV6-5 and TRBJ2-7; TRBD2 aligns across 8 bases. V shed 3 bases, J shed 3 bases, and the junction held 4 bases outside the gene matches. In germline, CDR1 is MNHEY, CDR2 SVGAGI. This CDR3 spans 14 amino acids. CDR3 region: CASSYRSGNYEQYF. CDR3 bases: TGTGCCAGCAGTTATCGTAGCGGGAACTACGAGCAGTACTTC.

The chain combines TRBV5-5 with TRBJ1-1; 8 positions match TRBD1. This CDR3 is built from 14 residues. With 1 base clipped from V and 3 bases from J, the junction kept 2 bases outside the gene matches. Looked up from germline, CDR1 is SGHKS and CDR2 is YYEKEE (reference sequence). The CDR3 region is CASSLPGGHTEAFF. CDR3 coding DNA: TGTGCCAGCAGCTTGCCAGGGGGCCACACTGAAGCTTTCTTT.

The rearrangement links TRBV5-1 to TRBJ2-7; D may be TRBD2 (6 bases). Germline lookup yields CDR1 SGHRS and CDR2 YFSETQ. V lost 0 bases, J lost 5 bases, and 12 bases lay in between. This CDR3 is 14 amino acids long. The CDR3 loop is CASSLGDFFDEQYF. Written as DNA, the CDR3 is TGCGCCAGCAGCTTGGGGGACTTTTTCGACGAGCAGTACTTC.